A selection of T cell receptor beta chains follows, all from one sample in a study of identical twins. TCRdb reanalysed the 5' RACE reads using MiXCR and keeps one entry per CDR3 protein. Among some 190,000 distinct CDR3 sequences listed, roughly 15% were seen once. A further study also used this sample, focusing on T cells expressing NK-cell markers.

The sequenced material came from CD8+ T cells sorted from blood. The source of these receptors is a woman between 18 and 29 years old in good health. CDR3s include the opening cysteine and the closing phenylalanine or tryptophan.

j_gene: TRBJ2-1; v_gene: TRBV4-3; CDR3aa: CASSQENKEGIGEQFF
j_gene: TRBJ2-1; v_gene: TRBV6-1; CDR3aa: CASSGLAGGLNEQFF
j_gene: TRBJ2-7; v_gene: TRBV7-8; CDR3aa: CASSLASGETYEQYF
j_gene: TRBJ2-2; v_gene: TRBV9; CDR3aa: CASSMSGGRTGELFF
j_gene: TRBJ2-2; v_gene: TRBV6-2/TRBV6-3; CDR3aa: CASSSSSRTGELFF
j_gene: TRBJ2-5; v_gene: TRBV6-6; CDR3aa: CASSSSRSETQYF
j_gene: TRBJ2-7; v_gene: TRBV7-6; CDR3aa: CASSPNQGPEQYF
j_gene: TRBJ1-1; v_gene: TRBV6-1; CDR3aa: CASSPGQGNTEAFF
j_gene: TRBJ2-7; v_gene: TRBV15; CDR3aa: CATSGGSYEQYF
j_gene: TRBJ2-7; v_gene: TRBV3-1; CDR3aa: CASSQTGQFPYEQYF
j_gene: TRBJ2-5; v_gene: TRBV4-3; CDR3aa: CASSQTGVGETQYF
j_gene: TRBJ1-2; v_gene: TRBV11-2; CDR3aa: CASSFENHYGYTF
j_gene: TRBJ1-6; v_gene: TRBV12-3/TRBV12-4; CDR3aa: CASSLVASCLTCTLHF
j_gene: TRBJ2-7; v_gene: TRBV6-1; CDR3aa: CASTASGPRNEQYF
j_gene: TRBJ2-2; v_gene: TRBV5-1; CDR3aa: CASSFNHAPLGNTGELFF
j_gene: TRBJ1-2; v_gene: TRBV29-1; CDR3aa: CSVEDLRAVPYGYTF
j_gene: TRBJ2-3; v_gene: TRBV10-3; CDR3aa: CAISVPEEKDTQYF
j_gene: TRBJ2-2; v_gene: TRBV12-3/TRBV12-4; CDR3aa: CASSAGGGGYTGELFF
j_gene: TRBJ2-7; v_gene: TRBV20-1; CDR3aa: CSAAGPLRGYEQYF
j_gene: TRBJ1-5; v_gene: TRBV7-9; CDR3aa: CASSLQNQPQHF
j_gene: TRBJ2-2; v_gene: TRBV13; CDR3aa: CASSLNTVTSLFANTGELFF
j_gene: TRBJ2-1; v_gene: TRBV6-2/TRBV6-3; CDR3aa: CASINPGLTNNEQFF
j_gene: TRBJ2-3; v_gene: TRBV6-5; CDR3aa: CASSYALAGGGQYF
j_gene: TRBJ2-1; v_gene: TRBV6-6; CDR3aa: CASSYSLYNEQFF
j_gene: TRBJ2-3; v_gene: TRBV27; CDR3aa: CASSFVLGQGPTDTQYF
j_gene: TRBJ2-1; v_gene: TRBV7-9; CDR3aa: CASSPRDLVPLEQFF
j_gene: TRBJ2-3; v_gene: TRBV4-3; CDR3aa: CASSQGLAGGPRDTQYF
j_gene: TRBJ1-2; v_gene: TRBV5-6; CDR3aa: CASSWYRGTGHYGYTF
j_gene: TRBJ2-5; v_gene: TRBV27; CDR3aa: CASRPTKLGETQYF
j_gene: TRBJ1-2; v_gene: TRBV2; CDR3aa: CASSPGSAYGYTF
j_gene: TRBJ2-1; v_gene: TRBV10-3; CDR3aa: CAISYAGGAPLVQFF
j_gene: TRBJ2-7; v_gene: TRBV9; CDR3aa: CASSVDPESYEQYF
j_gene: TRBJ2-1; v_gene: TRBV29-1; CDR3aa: CSVSLAGGVYEQFF
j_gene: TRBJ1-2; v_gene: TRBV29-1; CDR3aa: CSVEDQANYGYTF
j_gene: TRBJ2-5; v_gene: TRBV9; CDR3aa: CASSVGGGLQETQYF
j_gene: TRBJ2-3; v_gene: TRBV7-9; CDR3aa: CASEPDTQYF
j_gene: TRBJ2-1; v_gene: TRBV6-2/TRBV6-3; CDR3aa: CASFRHSDEQFF
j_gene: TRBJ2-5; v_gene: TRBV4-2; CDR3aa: CASSPGQAETQYF
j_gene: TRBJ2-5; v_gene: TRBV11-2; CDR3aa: CASTKGGIGTQYF
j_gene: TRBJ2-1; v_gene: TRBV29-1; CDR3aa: CSVESPKRESNEQFF
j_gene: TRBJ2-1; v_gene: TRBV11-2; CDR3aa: CASSLVYGTGISLDEQFF
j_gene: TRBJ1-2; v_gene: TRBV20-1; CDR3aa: CSARGDTNYGYTF
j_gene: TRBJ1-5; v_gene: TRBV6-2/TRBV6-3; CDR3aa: CASHWDGPSYQPQHF
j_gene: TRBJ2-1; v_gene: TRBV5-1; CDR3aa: CASRLGGRGRSGNEQFF
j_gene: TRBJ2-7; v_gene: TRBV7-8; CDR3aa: CASSSRPGGGKNEQYF
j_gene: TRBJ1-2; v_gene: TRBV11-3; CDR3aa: CASSFWGQGNYGYTF
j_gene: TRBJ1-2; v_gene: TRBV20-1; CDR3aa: CSVGGPKQGARGGYTF
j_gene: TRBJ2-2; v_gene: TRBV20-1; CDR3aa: CSAQGTGNTGELFF
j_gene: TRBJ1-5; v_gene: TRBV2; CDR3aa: CASSEGLGQPQHF
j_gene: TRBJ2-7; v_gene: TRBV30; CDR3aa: CAWTASYEQYF
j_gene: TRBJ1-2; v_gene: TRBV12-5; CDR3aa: CASGLARGPNYGYTF
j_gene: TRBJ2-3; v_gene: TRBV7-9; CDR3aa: CASSLTAGSTDTQYF